This is a list of T cell receptor beta chains from one sample in a study of T cell repertoires in aging, cancer and after chemotherapy. TCRdb re-derived calls from the multiplex PCR reads in MiXCR, one entry per CDR3 protein. The top ten hold around two fifths of the sample, which has 550 to 650 distinct CDR3 sequences, roughly a fifth seen once. Sample: blood. The receptors were sampled from a human donor with a solid tumor. Both conserved end residues are part of each CDR3. The D gene is left open where the match is weak. Expanded clones are given a class, and other clones once, few, many or no size at all.

clone size	V gene	D gene	J gene	CDR3 DNA	CDR3 protein
large	TRBV6-5	TRBD1	TRBJ1-6	TGTGCCAGCAGTTTCCGGACAGGGGCCCCTTCACCCCTCCACTTT	CASSFRTGAPSPLHF
large	TRBV15	NA	TRBJ2-7	TGTGCCACCAGCAGAGATCGGGGACCCTACGAGCAGTACTTC	CATSRDRGPYEQYF
large	TRBV6-5	TRBD1	TRBJ1-2	TGTGCCAGCAGTTCCCCACGACAGGGAGGGAGAAGCTACACCTTC	CASSSPRQGGRSYTF
medium-sized	TRBV4-1	TRBD2	TRBJ2-3	TGCGCCAGCACCGGGACTATACATGAAGATACGCAGTATTTT	CASTGTIHEDTQYF
large	TRBV6-2/TRBV6-3	TRBD2	TRBJ2-1	TGTGCCAGCAGTTACTTGGGGGGGGCCTACAATGAGCAGTTCTTC	CASSYLGGAYNEQFF
large	TRBV20-1	NA	TRBJ2-4	TGCAGTGCTCTCGCCAGGAACATTCAGTACTTC	CSALARNIQYF
few	TRBV2	TRBD1	TRBJ2-1	TGTGCCAGCAGTGAACCCGGACAGGGTGAGAATGAGCAGTTCTTC	CASSEPGQGENEQFF
few	TRBV19	NA	TRBJ1-5	TGTGCCAGTCCCCCCGGAGGAATTACCCGGTGGGGTCAGCCCCAGCATTTT	CASPPGGITRWGQPQHF
medium-sized	TRBV5-4	NA	TRBJ2-7	TGTGCCAGCAGCGGGGGGGGGACAGGCGACGAGCAGTACTTC	CASSGGGTGDEQYF
few	TRBV7-2	NA	TRBJ1-6	TGTGCCAGCAGCCGCCCGCGGGGGTCAGGGAATTCACCCCTCCACTTT	CASSRPRGSGNSPLHF
medium-sized	TRBV27	TRBD1	TRBJ1-2	TGTGCCAGCAGCCCCATTGACAGGGGGCGAGGTGGCTACACCTTC	CASSPIDRGRGGYTF
few	TRBV6-1	NA	TRBJ1-5	TGTGCCAGCAGTGAGATCGCTTACAGGGTCGGTGATCAGCCCCAGCATTTT	CASSEIAYRVGDQPQHF
medium-sized	TRBV5-6	TRBD2	TRBJ2-5	TGTGCCAGCAGCTTGGGCTTTAGCGGGGGGCAAGAGACCCAGTACTTC	CASSLGFSGGQETQYF
large	TRBV20-1	TRBD2	TRBJ2-7	TGCAGTGCTTCCCTAATACTAGCGGGGTCGAGCTCCTACGAGCAGTACTTC	CSASLILAGSSSYEQYF
large	TRBV5-1	NA	TRBJ2-3	TGCGCCAGCAGCTTAGTCTTAGGATTGGGGACCGGCGATACGCAGTATTTT	CASSLVLGLGTGDTQYF
few	TRBV4-1	TRBD2	TRBJ2-2	TGCGCCAGCTCGGTGGCGGGGGGCCTCACCGGGGAGCTGTTTTTT	CASSVAGGLTGELFF
large	TRBV5-6	NA	TRBJ2-6	TGTGCCAGCAGCTTGTTTGGGGGCTCTGGGGCCAACGTCCTGACTTTC	CASSLFGGSGANVLTF
large	TRBV10-3	TRBD1	TRBJ1-2	TGTGCCATCAGTACGGGACAGCGGGGGTATGGCTACACCTTC	CAISTGQRGYGYTF
NA	TRBV12-3/TRBV12-4	TRBD2	TRBJ2-1	TGTGCCAGTGGGGGGGGGGCGAAAGGGACTAGCAATGAGCAGTTCTTC	CASGGGAKGTSNEQFF
large	TRBV29-1	NA	TRBJ1-3	TGCAGCGTTCTAACGGCCACCTCTGGAAACACCATATATTTT	CSVLTATSGNTIYF
large	TRBV19	TRBD1	TRBJ2-2	TGTGCCAGTACTACCAGACAGGGGTCGAACACCGGGGAGCTGTTTTTT	CASTTRQGSNTGELFF
NA	TRBV4-2	TRBD2	TRBJ2-1	TGTGCCAGCAGCCTAAGTGAGGCGGGGGGCATGGATGAGCAGTTCTTC	CASSLSEAGGMDEQFF
medium-sized	TRBV27	NA	TRBJ1-2	TGTGCCAGCAGCTGGTCCGGGGCCTATGGCTACACCTTC	CASSWSGAYGYTF
large	TRBV15	NA	TRBJ2-2	TGTGCCACCAGCCGAGGTTTTGACACCGGGGAGCTGTTTTTT	CATSRGFDTGELFF
large	TRBV6-1	NA	TRBJ2-1	TGTGCCAGCAGTGAAAGATCGGCAGGGGATAGAGAGCAGTTCTTC	CASSERSAGDREQFF
large	TRBV29-1	TRBD1	TRBJ1-2	TGCAGCGTTGTCGGGCAGGGGGCTAGCTACACCTTC	CSVVGQGASYTF
medium-sized	TRBV5-5	NA	TRBJ1-4	TGTGCCAGCAGCTTGGGAGGTCCCGAAAATAATGAAAAACTGTTTTTT	CASSLGGPENNEKLFF
large	TRBV20-1	NA	TRBJ2-1	TGCAGTGCTAGAGATTGGTGGACGAGTCAGTTCTTC	CSARDWWTSQFF
large	TRBV20-1	TRBD1	TRBJ1-5	TGCAGTGCTCGCGCGACAGGGAAGGCCCAGCATTTT	CSARATGKAQHF
large	TRBV30	TRBD1	TRBJ2-3	TGTGCCTGGAGTCCCGGACAGGGGGGGCACACAGATACGCAGTATTTT	CAWSPGQGGHTDTQYF
NA	TRBV2	NA	TRBJ1-1	TGTGCCAGCAGTGAAGGGTGGACGGGGAACACTGAAGCTTTCTTT	CASSEGWTGNTEAFF